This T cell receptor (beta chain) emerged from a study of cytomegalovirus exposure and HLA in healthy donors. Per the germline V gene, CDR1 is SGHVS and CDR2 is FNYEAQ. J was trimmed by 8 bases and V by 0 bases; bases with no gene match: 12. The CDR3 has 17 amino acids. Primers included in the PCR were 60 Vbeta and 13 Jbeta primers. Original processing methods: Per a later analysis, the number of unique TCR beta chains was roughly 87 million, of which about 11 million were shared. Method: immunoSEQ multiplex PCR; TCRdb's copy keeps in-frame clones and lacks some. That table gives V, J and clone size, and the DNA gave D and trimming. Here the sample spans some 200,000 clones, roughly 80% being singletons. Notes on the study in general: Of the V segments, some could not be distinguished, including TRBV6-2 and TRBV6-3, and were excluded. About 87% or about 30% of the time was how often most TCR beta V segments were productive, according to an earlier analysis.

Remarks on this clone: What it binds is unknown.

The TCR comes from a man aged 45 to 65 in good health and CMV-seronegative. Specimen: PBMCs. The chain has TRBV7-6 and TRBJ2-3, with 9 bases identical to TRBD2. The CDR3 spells CASSLAPSGRSHSTQYF. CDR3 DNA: TGTGCCAGCAGCTTAGCGCCAAGCGGGAGGTCGCACAGTACGCAGTATTTT.